These 23 T cell receptor beta chains share one sample of origin, sequenced in a study of blood T cell repertoires in COVID-19. The method was immunoSEQ multiplex PCR; TCRdb's version includes in-frame clones alone and lacks a portion of them. The table lists 200,000 to 300,000 clones, approximately 92% of them singletons. Sequencing used peripheral blood. The receptors were gathered from a person aged 18 to 35 with COVID-19, enrolled during active disease.

This clone was seen once. This chain links TRBV13 with TRBJ2-7, with D tentatively TRBD2 (6 bases). The CDR3 covers 18 residues. Germline CDR1 and CDR2: PRHDT and FYEKMQ (reference sequence). The V end was cut by 1 base, the J end by 2 bases, with 21 bases between. CDR3 loop: CASSLVVRSGTEAYEQYF. The CDR3 region has the DNA TGTGCCAGCAGCTTAGTTGTTCGTTCCGGGACTGAAGCCTACGAGCAGTACTTC.

CDR3 loop: CASSPSGSMNEQFF. In DNA form, the CDR3 reads TGCGCCAGCAGCCCTAGCGGGAGTATGAATGAGCAGTTCTTC. V and J are TRBV4-3 and TRBJ2-1; the match to TRBD2 covers 10 bases. The V gene's germline CDR1 is LGHNA and CDR2 YSLEER. After removal of 4 bases from V and 7 bases from J, the junction contained 4 bases not matched to a gene. The CDR3 is 14 residues long.

The rearrangement links TRBV19 to TRBJ1-4, with unresolved D. There are 15 residues in the CDR3. Trimming removed 5 bases at V and 0 bases at J, with 10 bases between. Germline lookup yields CDR1 LNHDA and CDR2 SQIVND (reference sequence). This CDR3 reads CASSAHTTTNEKLFF. The CDR3 DNA reads as TGTGCCAGTAGTGCCCACACTACAACTAATGAAAAACTGTTTTTT.

The rearrangement joins TRBV2 to TRBJ2-5; 8 nucleotides align to TRBD1. The germline V gene encodes CDR1 SNHLY and CDR2 FYNNEI. Trimming took 3 bases from V and 3 from J; bases not matched to a gene: 3. The CDR3 is 14 residues long. CDR3 protein: CASSDRDRKETQYF. CDR3 in DNA: TGTGCCAGCAGTGATAGGGACAGGAAAGAGACCCAGTACTTC.

This CDR3 reads CASSLAGVSGELFF. In DNA, the CDR3 is TGTGCCAGCAGTCTAGCGGGAGTTTCTGGGGAGCTGTTTTTT. This chain joins TRBV6-2 or TRBV6-3 and TRBJ2-2; TRBD2 agrees at 10 bases. The CDR3 covers 14 residues. With 5 bases clipped from V and 8 bases from J, the junction kept 5 bases outside the gene matches. Germline V lookup: CDR1 MNHEY, CDR2 SVGEGT.

In DNA form, the CDR3 reads TGTGCCAGCAGTTCTCGACTGGGAGGGAATGAGCAGTTCTTC. It is translated as CASSSRLGGNEQFF. The chain recombines TRBV6-2 or TRBV6-3 with TRBJ2-1; the match to TRBD2 covers 7 bases. V shed 4 bases and J 7 bases; nucleotides not matched to a gene: 7. Per germline, CDR1 MNHEY and CDR2 SVGEGT. The CDR3 has 14 amino acids.

This clone was counted once. This chain joins TRBV4-2 and TRBJ2-6; 9 bases agree with TRBD1. Germline V gene sequence: CDR1 LGHNA, CDR2 YNFKEQ. This CDR3 comprises 18 residues. V was pared by 0 bases and J by 1 base, with 4 bases of the junction left unmatched. The CDR3: CASSQERTGVSGANVLTF. CDR3 sequence (DNA): TGTGCCAGCAGCCAAGAGAGGACAGGGGTGTCTGGGGCCAACGTCCTGACTTTC.

V is TRBV11-2 and J is TRBJ2-5, with 7 bases lining up with TRBD1. The J segment lost 4 bases and the V segment lost 4 bases, leaving 12 bases of the junction unmatched. Germline values: CDR1 SGHAT, CDR2 FQNNGV. There are 16 residues in the CDR3. This chain's CDR3 is CASSSFLPRDRETQYF. CDR3 bases: TGTGCCAGCAGCTCGTTCCTGCCACGGGACAGAGAGACCCAGTACTTC. Combining the CDR3 with reference TRBV11-2 and TRBJ2-5 gives the whole variable domain EAGVAQSPRYKIIEKRQSVAFWCNPISGHATLYWYQQILGQGPKLLIQFQNNGVVDDSQLPKDRFSAERLKGVDSTLKIQPAKLEDSAVYLCASSSFLPRDRETQYFGPGTRLLVL.

This chain joins TRBV9 and TRBJ2-3; TRBD1 is a possible D gene (5 bases). Trimming cost V 0 bases and J 4 bases, with 18 bases left between them. This CDR3 has 17 amino acids. Germline CDR1 reads SGDLS; CDR2 reads YYNGEE. The CDR3 DNA follows: TGTGCCAGCAGCGTAGCCGGCCGGTTGGGGCGGCCAGATACGCAGTATTTT. As protein: CASSVAGRLGRPDTQYF.

V usage is TRBV4-1 and J usage is TRBJ2-1; D gene uncertain. The CDR3 length is 16 residues. Trimming shortened V by 4 bases and J by 0 bases, and 13 bases separated the two germline ends. Germline V gene sequence: CDR1 MGHRA, CDR2 YSYEKL. The CDR3 region is CASSLLVVSSYNEQFF. CDR3 in DNA: TGCGCCAGCAGCCTACTGGTTGTGAGCTCCTACAATGAGCAGTTCTTC.

V gene TRBV24-1 combines with J gene TRBJ2-5; possibly TRBD2 for D (5 bases). This CDR3 comprises 15 residues. Trimming removed 4 bases from V and 1 base from J, with 12 bases in between. Germline lookup yields CDR1 KGHDR and CDR2 SFDVKD. CDR3 in amino acids: CATSELRGSQETQYF. The CDR3, as DNA: TGTGCCACCAGTGAGCTACGGGGTTCCCAAGAGACCCAGTACTTC.

The CDR3 reads CASSLTGSNQPQHF. The CDR3 DNA is TGTGCCAGCAGTTTGACAGGTAGCAATCAGCCCCAGCATTTT. J is TRBJ1-5 and V is TRBV27; D possibly corresponds to TRBD1 (6 bases). This CDR3 spans 14 amino acids. V lost 3 bases, J lost 0 bases, and 6 bases lay in between. Germline CDR1 is MNHEY and CDR2 is SMNVEV (reference sequence).

This chain uses TRBV6-6 with TRBJ1-4; a possible D gene is TRBD1 (5 bases). The germline V and J ends were trimmed by 4 bases and 8 bases, with 11 bases remaining between them. CDR3 length: 13 residues. The germline V gene has CDR1 MNHNY and CDR2 SVGAGI (reference sequence). CDR3 loop: CASSLRGWEKLFF. The CDR3 DNA sequence: TGTGCCAGCAGTTTAAGGGGCTGGGAAAAACTGTTTTTT.

The CDR3 here is CASGTGVYSNQPQHF. The CDR3 DNA reads as TGTGCCAGCGGGACAGGGGTTTATAGCAATCAGCCCCAGCATTTT. The chain combines TRBV7-2 with TRBJ1-5; TRBD1 matches 10 bases. V was pared by 8 bases and J by 0 bases, with 4 bases of the junction left unmatched. The CDR3 is made up of 15 amino acids. The V gene's germline CDR1 is SGHTA and CDR2 FQGNSA.

The V call is TRBV12-3 or TRBV12-4, the J call TRBJ2-2, with 7 positions matching TRBD1. The CDR3 is 13 residues long. V lost 8 bases to trimming and J lost 8 bases; unmatched junction nucleotides: 8. CDR3 protein: CASLQGMRGELFF. The CDR3, as DNA: TGTGCCAGCTTACAGGGGATGAGAGGGGAGCTGTTTTTT.

DNA of the CDR3: TGCGCCAGCAGCGTAGGGACAGGGGGAGAGACCCAGTACTTC. Amino acids: CASSVGTGGETQYF. This chain connects TRBV5-1 to TRBJ2-5, with 11 bases matching TRBD1. V lost 4 bases and J lost 4; bases outside the gene matches: 3. The CDR3 is 14 amino acids. The germline V gene has CDR1 SGHRS and CDR2 YFSETQ.

The chain carries TRBV6-1 and TRBJ2-5; D is possibly TRBD2 (7 bases). The CDR3 spans 14 residues. The germline V gene has CDR1 MNHNS and CDR2 SASEGT. Trimming stripped 1 base from V and 5 bases from J, with 11 bases between. The CDR3 reads CASSEGGGGETQYF. DNA of the CDR3: TGTGCCAGCAGTGAAGGAGGGGGAGGGGAGACCCAGTACTTC.

V gene TRBV28 combines with J gene TRBJ1-5; TRBD1 might be the D (5 bases). Germline CDR1 reads MDHEN; CDR2 reads SYDVKM. Deletions cut 6 bases from V and 7 bases from J, with 10 bases between. The CDR3 consists of 12 residues. CDR3 sequence (DNA): TGTGCCAGCAGGACTGACAGACAGCCCCAGCATTTT. Translating gives CASRTDRQPQHF.

The chain couples TRBV7-2 to TRBJ2-4; a possible D gene is TRBD2 (6 bases). Trimming shortened V by 2 bases and J by 11 bases, and 16 bases separated the two germline ends. Germline loops: CDR1 SGHTA, CDR2 FQGNSA. The CDR3 length is 14 residues. The CDR3 region has the DNA TGTGCCAGCAGCTTACGGACGGGAGTCTTCCTTCAGTACTTC. Its translation is CASSLRTGVFLQYF. The full variable domain, in which reference TRBV7-2 and TRBJ2-4 provide the parts outside the CDR3, is GAGVSQSPSNKVTEKGKDVELRCDPISGHTALYWYRQSLGQGLEFLIYFQGNSAPDKSGLPSDRFSAERTGGSVSTLTIQRTQQEDSAVYLCASSLRTGVFLQYFGAGTRLSVL.

The rearrangement links TRBV5-1 to TRBJ1-1; D gene ambiguous. CDR1 and CDR2 from the germline V gene are SGHRS and YFSETQ. Deletions cut 0 bases from V and 1 base from J, with 4 bases between. There are 13 residues in the CDR3. For the CDR3, the DNA is TGCGCCAGCAGCTTGGCCCAGAACACTGAAGCTTTCTTT. Translated, it gives CASSLAQNTEAFF.

This clone was detected only once. J is TRBJ2-1 and V is TRBV29-1; D remains unclear. The CDR3 contains 13 residues. The V gene's germline CDR1 is SQVTM and CDR2 ANQGSEA. The V and J ends lost 5 bases and 8 bases respectively, with 16 bases between them. The CDR3 here is CSVRLAVVDEQFF. DNA of the CDR3: TGCAGCGTTCGGTTGGCGGTTGTCGATGAGCAGTTCTTC.

The chain joins TRBV11-2 to TRBJ2-1; D not certain. This CDR3 has 12 residues. CDR1 is SGHAT, CDR2 FQNNGV, per germline. Trimming took off 4 bases at V and 7 bases at J, with 8 bases between the two ends. DNA of the CDR3: TGTGCCAGCAGCTCCTTAATGAATGAGCAGTTCTTC. Encoded protein: CASSSLMNEQFF.

This chain links TRBV20-1 with TRBJ2-7, with 8 bases aligning to TRBD2. The CDR3 length is 15 residues. V shed 3 bases, J shed 4 bases, and the junction held 11 bases outside the gene matches. CDR1 DFQATT and CDR2 SNEGSKA come from the germline V gene (reference sequence). The CDR3 region is CSASRIGRGRYEQYF. For the CDR3, the DNA is TGCAGTGCTAGTCGGATCGGGAGGGGTCGGTACGAGCAGTACTTC.